The rows below give T cell receptor beta chains drawn from one sample of a study of T cells expressing NK-cell markers. TCRdb reprocessed the 5' RACE reads and stores each CDR3 protein as one record, lacking DNA. This table holds about 400,000 distinct CDR3 sequences. The specimen sequenced was blood T cells: a sorted CD56 or NKG2C T cell subset, CD4+ or CD8+ T cells, or bulk PBMC T cells (not recorded which). The source of these receptors is a woman between 45 and 60 years old in good health. The CDR3 runs from the conserved cysteine through the conserved F or W.

v_gene: TRBV4-2
j_gene: TRBJ2-3
CDR3aa: CASSQEGGAGARDTQYF

v_gene: TRBV5-1
j_gene: TRBJ2-1
CDR3aa: CASSPGLAPSNEQFF

v_gene: TRBV12-3/TRBV12-4
j_gene: TRBJ2-1
CDR3aa: CASSFLKGLAGGPYNEQFF

v_gene: TRBV29-1
j_gene: TRBJ2-2
CDR3aa: CSVEAGTSTGELFF

v_gene: TRBV10-3
j_gene: TRBJ2-1
CDR3aa: CAISESSGFYNEQFF

v_gene: TRBV6-5
j_gene: TRBJ2-2
CDR3aa: CASSYVGLNTGELFF

v_gene: TRBV27
j_gene: TRBJ2-5
CDR3aa: CASSLRLAGQYQETQYF

v_gene: TRBV12-3/TRBV12-4
j_gene: TRBJ2-1
CDR3aa: CASSLAGNGPGPNEQFF

v_gene: TRBV7-8
j_gene: TRBJ2-1
CDR3aa: CATQAWGTSEQFF

v_gene: TRBV20-1
j_gene: TRBJ2-3
CDR3aa: CSARRYSGRRTDTQYF

v_gene: TRBV29-1
j_gene: TRBJ2-1
CDR3aa: CSAYILAAQGFNEQFF

v_gene: TRBV11-2
j_gene: TRBJ1-5
CDR3aa: CASSLDSRRGQNQPQHF

v_gene: TRBV27
j_gene: TRBJ2-1
CDR3aa: CASSSLGTYNEQFF

v_gene: TRBV5-1
j_gene: TRBJ2-1
CDR3aa: CASSEGISYNEQFF

v_gene: TRBV5-1
j_gene: TRBJ2-6
CDR3aa: CASSASGQRGGMTF

v_gene: TRBV12-3/TRBV12-4
j_gene: TRBJ2-5
CDR3aa: CASSVQGETQYF

v_gene: TRBV5-1
j_gene: TRBJ2-1
CDR3aa: CASSLGLAGLNEQFF

v_gene: TRBV30
j_gene: TRBJ2-1
CDR3aa: CAWRDSGRTNEQFF

v_gene: TRBV19
j_gene: TRBJ2-5
CDR3aa: CASSITGYQETQYF

v_gene: TRBV12-3/TRBV12-4
j_gene: TRBJ2-4
CDR3aa: CASSYSGTPPIQYF

v_gene: TRBV7-9
j_gene: TRBJ2-7
CDR3aa: CASSLPGGDHIYEQYF

v_gene: TRBV10-3
j_gene: TRBJ2-1
CDR3aa: CAFRTGSNEQFF

v_gene: TRBV5-6
j_gene: TRBJ2-7
CDR3aa: CASSLVGQGFSYEQYF

v_gene: TRBV5-1
j_gene: TRBJ2-1
CDR3aa: CASRAGEVYNEQFF

v_gene: TRBV4-1
j_gene: TRBJ1-1
CDR3aa: CATRLTGLATEAFF

v_gene: TRBV6-4
j_gene: TRBJ2-2
CDR3aa: CASSDSGKGAGELFF

v_gene: TRBV30
j_gene: TRBJ1-5
CDR3aa: CAWSASSVPNQPQHF

v_gene: TRBV27
j_gene: TRBJ2-7
CDR3aa: CASRQRRGPYEQYF

v_gene: TRBV18
j_gene: TRBJ1-6
CDR3aa: CASSLDRLNSPLHF

v_gene: TRBV7-6
j_gene: TRBJ2-3
CDR3aa: CASRFSGQGSSGTDTQYF

v_gene: TRBV5-1
j_gene: TRBJ2-3
CDR3aa: CASSLEGSGTPGDTQYF

v_gene: TRBV27
j_gene: TRBJ2-7
CDR3aa: CASSTQGQSYEQYF

v_gene: TRBV3-1
j_gene: TRBJ2-5
CDR3aa: CASSQGPGLAGETQYF

v_gene: TRBV2
j_gene: TRBJ2-5
CDR3aa: CASSEGPPWTQYF

v_gene: TRBV7-6
j_gene: TRBJ2-3
CDR3aa: CASSAGQGLATDTQYF